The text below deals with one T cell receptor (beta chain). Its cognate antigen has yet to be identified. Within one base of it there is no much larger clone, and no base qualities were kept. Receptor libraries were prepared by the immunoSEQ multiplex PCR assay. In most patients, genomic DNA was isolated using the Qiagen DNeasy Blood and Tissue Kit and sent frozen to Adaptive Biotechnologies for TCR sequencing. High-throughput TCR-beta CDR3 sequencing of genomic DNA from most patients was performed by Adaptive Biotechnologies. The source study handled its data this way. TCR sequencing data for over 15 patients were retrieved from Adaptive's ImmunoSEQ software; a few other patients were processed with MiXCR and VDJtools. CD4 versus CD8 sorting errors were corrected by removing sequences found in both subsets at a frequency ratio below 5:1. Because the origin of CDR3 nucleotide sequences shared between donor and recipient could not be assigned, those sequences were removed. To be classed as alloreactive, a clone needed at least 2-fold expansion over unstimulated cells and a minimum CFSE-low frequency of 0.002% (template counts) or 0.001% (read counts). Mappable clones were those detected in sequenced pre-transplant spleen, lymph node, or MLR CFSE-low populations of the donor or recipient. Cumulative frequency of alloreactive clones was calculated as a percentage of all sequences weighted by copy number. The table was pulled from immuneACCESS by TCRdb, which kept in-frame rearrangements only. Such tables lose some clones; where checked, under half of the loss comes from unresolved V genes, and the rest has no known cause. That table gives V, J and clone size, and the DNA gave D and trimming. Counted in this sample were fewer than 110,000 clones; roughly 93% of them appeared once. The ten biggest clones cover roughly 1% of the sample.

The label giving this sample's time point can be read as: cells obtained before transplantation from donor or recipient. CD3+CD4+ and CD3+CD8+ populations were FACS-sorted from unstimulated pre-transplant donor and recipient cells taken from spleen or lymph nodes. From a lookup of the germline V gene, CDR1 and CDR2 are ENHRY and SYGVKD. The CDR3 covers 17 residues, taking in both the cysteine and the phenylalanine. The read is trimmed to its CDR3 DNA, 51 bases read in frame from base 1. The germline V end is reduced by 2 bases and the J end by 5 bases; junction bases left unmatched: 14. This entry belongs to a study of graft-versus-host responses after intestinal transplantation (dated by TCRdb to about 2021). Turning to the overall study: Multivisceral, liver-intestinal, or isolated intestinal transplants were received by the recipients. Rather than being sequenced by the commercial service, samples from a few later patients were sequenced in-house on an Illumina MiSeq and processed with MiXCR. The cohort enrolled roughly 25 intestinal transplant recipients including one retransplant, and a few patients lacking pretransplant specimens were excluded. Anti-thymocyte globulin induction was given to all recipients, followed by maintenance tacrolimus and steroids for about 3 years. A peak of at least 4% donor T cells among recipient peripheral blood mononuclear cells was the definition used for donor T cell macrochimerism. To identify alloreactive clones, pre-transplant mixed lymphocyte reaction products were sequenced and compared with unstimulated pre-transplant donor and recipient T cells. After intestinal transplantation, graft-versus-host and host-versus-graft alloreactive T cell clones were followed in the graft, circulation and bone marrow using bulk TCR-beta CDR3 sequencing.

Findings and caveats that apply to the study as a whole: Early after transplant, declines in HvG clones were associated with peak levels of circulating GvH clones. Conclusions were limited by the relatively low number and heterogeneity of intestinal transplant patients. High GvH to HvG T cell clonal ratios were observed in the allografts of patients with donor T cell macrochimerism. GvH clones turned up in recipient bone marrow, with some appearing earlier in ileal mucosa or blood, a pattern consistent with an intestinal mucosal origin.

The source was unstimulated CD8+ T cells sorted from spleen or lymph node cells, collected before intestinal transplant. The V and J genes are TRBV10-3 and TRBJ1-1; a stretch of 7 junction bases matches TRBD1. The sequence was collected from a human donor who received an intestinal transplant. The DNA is TGTGCCATCAGTGAGAAAGGGGGCGAGTTTAAAGGGACTGAAGCTTTCTTT. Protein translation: CAISEKGGEFKGTEAFF.